This TCR beta chain was obtained from a study of breast tumors, draining lymph nodes, adjacent tissues. Ten or more counts support this clonotype. Its matching antigen is unknown. The CDR3 consists of 15 residues. Germline loops: CDR1 SGHAT, CDR2 FQNNGV. J lost 7 bases, V lost 3 bases, and 5 bases had no gene match. MiXCR, applied by TCRdb to the multiplex PCR reads, yields one record per CDR3 protein. The sample contains 55,000 to 75,000 distinct CDR3 sequences, 43% of which appear only once. The study's findings and limits: Tumors had less TCR diversity than lymph nodes, more than nontumor tissue. The data were judged consistent with most tumor T cells coming from lymph node and expanding in tumor. The lymph node origin of tumor T cells was framed as consistent with a hypothesis, not demonstrated. Compared with basal-like, luminal-like tumors shared significantly more repertoire with nontumor tissue.

The source of this sequence is a female donor with breast cancer. Some clones in this sample may be carry-over from other donors' samples. Specimen: breast tumor tissue. V and J are TRBV11-2 and TRBJ2-1; 11 bases are shared with TRBD1. The CDR3 bases are TGTGCCAGCAGCTTGGGACAGGGGGTCTGGAATGAGCAGTTCTTC. Amino acids: CASSLGQGVWNEQFF.